Reported below is one TCR beta chain. Its antigen is still unknown. CDR1 SGHRS and CDR2 YFSETQ come from the germline V gene. This CDR3 spans 14 amino acids. The ends were cut back, 0 bases at V and 4 bases at J, with 10 bases in the middle. These data come from a study of cytomegalovirus exposure and HLA in healthy donors. Study outcomes and limitations: Three chains linked to CMV were shown in vitro to be specific for CMV antigens.

The PCR contained 60 Vbeta and 13 Jbeta primers. Sequencing used immunoSEQ multiplex PCR; TCRdb keeps in-frame clones, though not all of them. Recorded for this sample: approximately 43,000 clones. This TCR was recovered from a woman aged 25 to 39 in good health and CMV-seronegative. The V gene is TRBV5-1, the J gene TRBJ1-2; no clear D. Sequenced material: PBMCs. The CDR3 nucleotides read TGCGCCAGCAGCTTGGCGGGGAACAGCTATGGCTACACCTTC. It codes for CASSLAGNSYGYTF.